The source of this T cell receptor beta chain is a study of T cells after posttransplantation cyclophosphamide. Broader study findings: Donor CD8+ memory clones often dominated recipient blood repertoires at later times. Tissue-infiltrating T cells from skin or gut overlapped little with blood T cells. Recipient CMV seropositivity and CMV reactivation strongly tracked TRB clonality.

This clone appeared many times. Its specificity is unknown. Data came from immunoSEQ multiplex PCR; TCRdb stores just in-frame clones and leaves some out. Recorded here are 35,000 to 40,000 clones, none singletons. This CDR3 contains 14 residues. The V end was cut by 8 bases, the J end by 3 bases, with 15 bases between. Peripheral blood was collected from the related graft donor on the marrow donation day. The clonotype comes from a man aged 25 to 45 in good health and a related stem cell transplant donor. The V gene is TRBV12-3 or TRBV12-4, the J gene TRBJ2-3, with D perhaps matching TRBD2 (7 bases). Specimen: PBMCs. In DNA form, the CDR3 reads TGTGCCAGCGGGGGGGCAGATTGGACAGATACGCAGTATTTT. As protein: CASGGADWTDTQYF.